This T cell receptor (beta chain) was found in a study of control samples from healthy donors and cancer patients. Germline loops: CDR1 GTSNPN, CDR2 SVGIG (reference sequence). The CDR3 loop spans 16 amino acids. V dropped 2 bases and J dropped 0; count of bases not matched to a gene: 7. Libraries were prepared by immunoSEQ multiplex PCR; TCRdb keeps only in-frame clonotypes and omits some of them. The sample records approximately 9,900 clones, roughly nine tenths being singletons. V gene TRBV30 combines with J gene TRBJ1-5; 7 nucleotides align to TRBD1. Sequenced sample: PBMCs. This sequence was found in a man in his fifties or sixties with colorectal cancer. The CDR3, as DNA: TGTGCCTGGAGTAGAGGGGGCTCAAATAGCAATCAGCCCCAGCATTTT. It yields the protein CAWSRGGSNSNQPQHF.